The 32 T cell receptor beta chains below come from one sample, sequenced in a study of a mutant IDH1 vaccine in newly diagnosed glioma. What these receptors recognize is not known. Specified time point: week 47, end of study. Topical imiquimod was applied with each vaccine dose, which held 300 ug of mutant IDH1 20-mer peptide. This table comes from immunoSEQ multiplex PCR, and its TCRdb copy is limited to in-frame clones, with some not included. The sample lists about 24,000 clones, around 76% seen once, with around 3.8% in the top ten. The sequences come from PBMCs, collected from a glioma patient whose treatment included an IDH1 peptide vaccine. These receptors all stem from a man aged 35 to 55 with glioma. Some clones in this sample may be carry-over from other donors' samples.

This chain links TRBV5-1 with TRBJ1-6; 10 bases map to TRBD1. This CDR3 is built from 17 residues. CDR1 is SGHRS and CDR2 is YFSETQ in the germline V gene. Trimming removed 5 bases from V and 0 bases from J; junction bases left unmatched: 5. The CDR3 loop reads CASSGDRGNSYNSPLHF. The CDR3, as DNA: TGCGCCAGCAGTGGGGACAGGGGCAACTCCTATAATTCACCCCTCCACTTT.

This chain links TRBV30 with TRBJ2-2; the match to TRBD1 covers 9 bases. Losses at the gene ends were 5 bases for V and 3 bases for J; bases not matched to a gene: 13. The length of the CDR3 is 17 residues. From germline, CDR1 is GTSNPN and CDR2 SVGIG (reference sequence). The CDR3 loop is CAWAAEIQGADTGELFF. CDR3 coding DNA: TGTGCCTGGGCGGCGGAAATACAGGGGGCAGACACCGGGGAGCTGTTTTTT.

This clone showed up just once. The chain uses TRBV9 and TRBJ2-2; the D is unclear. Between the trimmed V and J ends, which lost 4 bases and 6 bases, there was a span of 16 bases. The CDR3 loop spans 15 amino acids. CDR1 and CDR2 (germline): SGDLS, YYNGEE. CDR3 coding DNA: TGTGCCAGCAGCTTTAGGACCTCCCTAGCCGGGGAGCTGTTTTTT. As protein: CASSFRTSLAGELFF.

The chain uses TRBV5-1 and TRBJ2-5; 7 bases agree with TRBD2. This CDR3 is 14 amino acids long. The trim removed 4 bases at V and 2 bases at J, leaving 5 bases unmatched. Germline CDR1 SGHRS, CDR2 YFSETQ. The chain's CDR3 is CASSPPSGQETQYF. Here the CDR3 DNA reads TGCGCCAGCAGCCCACCTAGCGGACAAGAGACCCAGTACTTC.

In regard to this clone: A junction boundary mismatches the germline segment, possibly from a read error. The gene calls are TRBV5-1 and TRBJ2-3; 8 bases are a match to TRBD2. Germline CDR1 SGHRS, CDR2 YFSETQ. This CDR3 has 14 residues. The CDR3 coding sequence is TGCGCCAGCAGCTTGGGGACTAGCACAGTTACGCAGTATTTT. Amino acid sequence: CASSLGTSTVTQYF.

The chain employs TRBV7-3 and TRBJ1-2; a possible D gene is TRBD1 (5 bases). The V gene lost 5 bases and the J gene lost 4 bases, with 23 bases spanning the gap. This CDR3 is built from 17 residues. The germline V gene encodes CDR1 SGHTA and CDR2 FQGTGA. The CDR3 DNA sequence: TGTGCCAGCAGCCCCACTGGGGGAAGTCTGAGCCCCTATGGCTACACCTTC. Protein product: CASSPTGGSLSPYGYTF.

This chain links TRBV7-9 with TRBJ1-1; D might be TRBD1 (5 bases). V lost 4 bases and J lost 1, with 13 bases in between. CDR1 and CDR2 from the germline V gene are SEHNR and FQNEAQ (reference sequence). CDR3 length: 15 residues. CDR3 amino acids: CASSSPGRGNTEAFF. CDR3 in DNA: TGTGCCAGCAGCTCCCCGGGGCGAGGGAACACTGAAGCTTTCTTT.

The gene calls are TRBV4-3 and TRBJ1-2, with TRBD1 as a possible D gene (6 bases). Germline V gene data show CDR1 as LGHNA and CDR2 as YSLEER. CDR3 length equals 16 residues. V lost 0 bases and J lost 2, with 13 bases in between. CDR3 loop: CASSQDLGGPNYGYTF. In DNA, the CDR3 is TGCGCCAGCAGCCAAGATCTTGGGGGGCCCAACTATGGCTACACCTTC.

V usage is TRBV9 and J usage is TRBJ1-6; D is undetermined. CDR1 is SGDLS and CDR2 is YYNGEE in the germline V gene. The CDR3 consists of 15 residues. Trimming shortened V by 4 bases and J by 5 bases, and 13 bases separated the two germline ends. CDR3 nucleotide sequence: TGTGCCAGCAGCCCCCGACACCAAAATAATTCACCCCTCCACTTT. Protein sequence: CASSPRHQNNSPLHF.

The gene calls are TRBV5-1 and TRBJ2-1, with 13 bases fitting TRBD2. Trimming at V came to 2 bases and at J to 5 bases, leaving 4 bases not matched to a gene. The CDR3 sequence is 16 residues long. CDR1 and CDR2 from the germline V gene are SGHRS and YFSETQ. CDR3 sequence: CASSLLGTSGNNEQFF. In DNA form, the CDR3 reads TGCGCCAGCAGCTTACTCGGGACTAGCGGGAACAATGAGCAGTTCTTC.

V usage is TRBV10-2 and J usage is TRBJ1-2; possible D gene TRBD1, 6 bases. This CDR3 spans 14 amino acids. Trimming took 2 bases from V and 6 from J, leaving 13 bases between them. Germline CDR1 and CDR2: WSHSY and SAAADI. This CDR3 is CASSEVAGVDGYTF. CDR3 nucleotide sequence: TGCGCCAGCAGTGAGGTGGCAGGGGTGGATGGCTACACCTTC.

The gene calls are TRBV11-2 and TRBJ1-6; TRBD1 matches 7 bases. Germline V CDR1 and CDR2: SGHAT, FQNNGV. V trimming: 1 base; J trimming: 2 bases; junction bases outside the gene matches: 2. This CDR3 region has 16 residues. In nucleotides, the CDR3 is TGTGCCAGCAGCTTAGGGGACAGTCCCTATAATTCACCCCTCCACTTT. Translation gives CASSLGDSPYNSPLHF.

This CDR3 is CASSHGTGADIQYF. CDR3 DNA: TGCGCCAGCAGCCACGGGACTGGGGCCGACATTCAGTACTTC. The chain carries TRBV4-1 and TRBJ2-4; a weak D match, TRBD2 (6 bases). The CDR3 is 14 amino acids. Germline V gene lookup returns CDR1 MGHRA and CDR2 YSYEKL. V was cut by 3 bases and J by 8 bases, with 14 bases left in between.

The CDR3 loop is CASSLQNQPQHF. The CDR3, as DNA: TGTGCCAGCAGCTTGCAAAATCAGCCCCAGCATTTT. The chain combines TRBV5-4 with TRBJ1-5; no definite D call. The CDR3 has 12 amino acids. Deletions cut 1 base from V and 4 bases from J, with 3 bases between. The germline V gene has CDR1 SGHNT and CDR2 YYREEE (reference sequence). The full variable domain, completed using reference TRBV5-4 and TRBJ1-5, is ETGVTQSPTHLIKTRGQQVTLRCSSQSGHNTVSWYQQALGQGPQFIFQYYREEENGRGNFPPRFSGLQFPNYSSELNVNALELDDSALYLCASSLQNQPQHFGDGTRLSIL.

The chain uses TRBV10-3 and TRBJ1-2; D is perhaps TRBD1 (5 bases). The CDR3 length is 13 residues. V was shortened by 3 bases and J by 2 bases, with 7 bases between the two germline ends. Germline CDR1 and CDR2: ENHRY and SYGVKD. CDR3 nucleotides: TGTGCCATCAGTGACAGGGTAAACTATGGCTACACCTTC. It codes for CAISDRVNYGYTF.

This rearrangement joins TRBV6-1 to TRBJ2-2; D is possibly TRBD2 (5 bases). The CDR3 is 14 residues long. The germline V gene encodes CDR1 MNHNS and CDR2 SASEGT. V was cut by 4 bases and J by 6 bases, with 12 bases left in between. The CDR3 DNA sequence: TGTGCCAGCAGTGTACTAGAGAGGGCCGGGGAGCTGTTTTTT. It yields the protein CASSVLERAGELFF.

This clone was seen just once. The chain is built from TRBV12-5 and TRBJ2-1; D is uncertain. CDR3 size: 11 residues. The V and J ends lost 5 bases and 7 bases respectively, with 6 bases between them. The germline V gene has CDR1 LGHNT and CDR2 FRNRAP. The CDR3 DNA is TGTGCTAGTGGTCTCTCTAATGAGCAGTTCTTC. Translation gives CASGLSNEQFF. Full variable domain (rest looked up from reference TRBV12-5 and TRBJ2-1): DARVTQTPRHKVTEMGQEVTMRCQPILGHNTVFWYRQTMMQGLELLAYFRNRAPLDDSGMPKDRFSAEMPDATLATLKIQPSEPRDSAVYFCASGLSNEQFFGPGTRLTVL.

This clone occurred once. The DNA of the CDR3 is TGTGCCAGCAGCTTATGGCGGATGGAGACCCAGTACTTC. Translating gives CASSLWRMETQYF. The chain carries TRBV7-9 and TRBJ2-5; D gene unclear. CDR1 and CDR2 from the germline V gene are SEHNR and FQNEAQ (reference sequence). The V end was cut by 2 bases, the J end by 5 bases, with 9 bases between. The CDR3 covers 13 residues.

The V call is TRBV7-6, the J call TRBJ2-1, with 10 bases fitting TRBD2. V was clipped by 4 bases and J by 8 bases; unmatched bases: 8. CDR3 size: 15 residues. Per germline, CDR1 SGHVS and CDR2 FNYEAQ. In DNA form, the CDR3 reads TGTGCCAGCAGCTACCCGGGACTAGCGTTGCATGAGCAGTTCTTC. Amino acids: CASSYPGLALHEQFF.

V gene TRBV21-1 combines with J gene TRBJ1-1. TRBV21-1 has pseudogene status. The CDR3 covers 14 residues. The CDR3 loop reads CASSNSRAYTEAFF. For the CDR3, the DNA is TGTGCCAGCAGCAACTCCCGAGCTTACACTGAAGCTTTCTTT.

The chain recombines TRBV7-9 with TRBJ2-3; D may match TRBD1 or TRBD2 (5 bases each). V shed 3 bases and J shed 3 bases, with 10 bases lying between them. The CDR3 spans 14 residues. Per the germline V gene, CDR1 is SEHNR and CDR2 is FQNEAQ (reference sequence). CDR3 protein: CASSFGTSTDTQYF. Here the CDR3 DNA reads TGTGCCAGCAGCTTCGGGACCAGTACAGATACGCAGTATTTT.

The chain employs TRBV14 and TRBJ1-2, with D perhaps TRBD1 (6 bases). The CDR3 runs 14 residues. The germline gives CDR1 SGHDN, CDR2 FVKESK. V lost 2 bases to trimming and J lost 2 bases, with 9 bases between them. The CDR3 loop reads CASSQSGGNYGYTF. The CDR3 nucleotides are TGTGCCAGCAGCCAAAGTGGGGGCAACTATGGCTACACCTTC. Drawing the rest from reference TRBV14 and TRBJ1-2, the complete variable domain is EAGVTQFPSHSVIEKGQTVTLRCDPISGHDNLYWYRRVMGKEIKFLLHFVKESKQDESGMPNNRFLAERTGGTYSTLKVQPAELEDSGVYFCASSQSGGNYGYTFGSGTRLTVV.

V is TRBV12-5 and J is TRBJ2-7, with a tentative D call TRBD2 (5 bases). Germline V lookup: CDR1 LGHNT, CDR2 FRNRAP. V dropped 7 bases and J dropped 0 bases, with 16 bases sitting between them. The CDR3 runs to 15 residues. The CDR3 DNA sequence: TGTGCTAGTGCCCGTCTTAACGGGGTCTCCTACGAGCAGTACTTC. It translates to CASARLNGVSYEQYF.

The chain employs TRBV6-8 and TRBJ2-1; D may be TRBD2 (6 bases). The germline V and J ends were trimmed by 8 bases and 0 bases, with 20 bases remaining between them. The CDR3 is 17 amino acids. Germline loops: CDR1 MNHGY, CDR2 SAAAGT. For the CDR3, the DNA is TGTGCCAGCGGGTCGAACTCGGGACTCAGCTCCTACAATGAGCAGTTCTTC. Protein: CASGSNSGLSSYNEQFF.

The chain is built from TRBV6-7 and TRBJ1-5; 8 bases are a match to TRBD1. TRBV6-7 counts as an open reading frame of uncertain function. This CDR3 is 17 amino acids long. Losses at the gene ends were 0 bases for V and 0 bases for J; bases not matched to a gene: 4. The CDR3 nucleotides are TGTGCCAGCAGTTACTCCGACAGGGGCCATAGCAATCAGCCCCAGCATTTT. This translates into CASSYSDRGHSNQPQHF.

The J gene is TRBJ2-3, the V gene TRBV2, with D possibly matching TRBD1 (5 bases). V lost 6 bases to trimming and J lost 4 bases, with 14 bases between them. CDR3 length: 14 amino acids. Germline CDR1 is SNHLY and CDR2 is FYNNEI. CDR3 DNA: TGTGCCAGCAGCTCCGGGCCCAGGGCAGATACGCAGTATTTT. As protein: CASSSGPRADTQYF.

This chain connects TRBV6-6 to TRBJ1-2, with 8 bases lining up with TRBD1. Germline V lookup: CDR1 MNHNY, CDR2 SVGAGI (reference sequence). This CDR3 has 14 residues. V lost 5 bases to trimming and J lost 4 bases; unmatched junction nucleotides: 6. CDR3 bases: TGTGCCAGCAGTCAGGGACAGGCGCTCTATGGCTACACCTTC. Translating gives CASSQGQALYGYTF.

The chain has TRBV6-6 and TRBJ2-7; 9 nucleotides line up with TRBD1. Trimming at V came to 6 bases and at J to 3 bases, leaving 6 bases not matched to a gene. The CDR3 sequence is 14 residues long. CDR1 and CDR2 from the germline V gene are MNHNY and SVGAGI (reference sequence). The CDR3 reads CASSPPGQGYEQYF. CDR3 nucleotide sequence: TGTGCCAGCAGCCCACCGGGACAGGGCTACGAGCAGTACTTC.

CDR3 sequence: CASSAPIGGGLLAVETQYF. Here the CDR3 DNA reads TGTGCCAGCAGTGCACCCATTGGGGGGGGGCTCCTGGCTGTCGAGACCCAGTACTTC. The chain has TRBV6-1 and TRBJ2-5, with a weak D call TRBD2 (7 bases). Germline values: CDR1 MNHNS, CDR2 SASEGT. The length of the CDR3 is 19 residues. V shed 4 bases and J shed 5 bases, with 29 bases lying between them.

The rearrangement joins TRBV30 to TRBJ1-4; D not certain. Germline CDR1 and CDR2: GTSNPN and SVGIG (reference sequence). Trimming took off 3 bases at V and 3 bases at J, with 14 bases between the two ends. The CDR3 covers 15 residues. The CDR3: CAWSSPRVSNEKLFF. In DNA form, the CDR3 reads TGTGCCTGGAGCTCTCCTAGAGTGTCTAATGAAAAACTGTTTTTT.

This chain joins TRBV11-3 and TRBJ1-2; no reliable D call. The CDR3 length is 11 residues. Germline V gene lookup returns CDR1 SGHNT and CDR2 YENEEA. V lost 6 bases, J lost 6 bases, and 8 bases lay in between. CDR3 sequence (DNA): TGTGCCAGCAGTTTAACCAATGGCTACACCTTC. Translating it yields CASSLTNGYTF.

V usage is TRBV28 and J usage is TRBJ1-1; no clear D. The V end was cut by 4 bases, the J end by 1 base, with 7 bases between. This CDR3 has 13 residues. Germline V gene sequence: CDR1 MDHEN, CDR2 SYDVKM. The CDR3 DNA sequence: TGTGCCAGCAGTTGGCCCCAGAACACTGAAGCTTTCTTT. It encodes CASSWPQNTEAFF.